Following are 3 T cell receptor beta chains from one sample sequenced in a study of patients and donors after allogeneic stem cell transplantation. TCRdb passed the RT-PCR reads through MiXCR, listing each CDR3 protein once. The sample has about 12,000 distinct CDR3 sequences; almost 25% are singletons. Specimen: blood, either unsorted or a sorted T cell fraction (not recorded which). Source of these receptors: a human donor who was either an allogeneic HSCT recipient or a stem cell or donor lymphocyte infusion donor (not recorded which). It is not recorded whose cells these are; they may come from a transplant donor.

This clonotype appeared once. The chain combines TRBV6-5 with TRBJ1-1; D may be TRBD1 (5 bases). The CDR3 extends over 14 amino acids. Germline lookup yields CDR1 MNHEY and CDR2 SVGAGI. Trimming took off 5 bases at V and 4 bases at J, with 14 bases between the two ends. This CDR3 reads CASSHRDLGTEAFF. CDR3 DNA sequence: TGTGCCAGCAGTCACCGGGACCTGGGCACTGAAGCTTTCTTT.

Only a few counts were recorded for this clonotype. This chain joins TRBV6-5 and TRBJ2-5; the D is unclear. Germline CDR1 reads MNHEY; CDR2 reads SVGAGI. This CDR3 is 11 amino acids long. Trimming cost V 8 bases and J 4 bases, with 8 bases left between them. This CDR3 reads CASGVRETQYF. Written as DNA, the CDR3 is TGTGCCAGCGGTGTGAGAGAGACCCAGTACTTC.

The chain employs TRBV14 and TRBJ1-2, with D possibly being TRBD1 (5 bases). Germline CDR1 SGHDN, CDR2 FVKESK. V was cut by 1 base and J by 6 bases, with 12 bases left in between. CDR3 size: 14 residues. The CDR3 is CASSQVAGYNGYTF. For the CDR3, the DNA is TGTGCCAGCAGCCAAGTGGCAGGGTATAATGGCTACACCTTC.